Given below is one TCR beta chain in context. The antigen is undetermined. Since a much larger clone is just one base distant, this may be a read error. This sample was taken from a study of T cell repertoires in cytomegalovirus infection. Each CDR3 protein is one row after TCRdb ran MiXCR on the reads. The sample records roughly 730,000 distinct CDR3 sequences, roughly 30% being singletons. The length of the CDR3 is 13 residues. The receptor comes from a human donor in good health (CMV status not recorded). Some clones in this sample may be carry-over from other donors' samples. V usage is TRBV12-3 or TRBV12-4 and J usage is TRBJ2-1, with TRBD1 identical over 7 bases. The sequencing used cultured PBMCs, collected from culture after CMV antigen stimulation. CDR3 in amino acids: CASSFYRGNEQSF. CDR3 bases: TGTGCCAGCAGTTTTTACAGGGGCAATGAGCAGTCCTTC.